This entry describes one T cell receptor beta chain. Its target is unknown. The record originates from a study of cytomegalovirus exposure and HLA in healthy donors. Study results and limitations: The majority of CMV-associated TCR beta chains were reported as apparently HLA-restricted in a later analysis.

Germline CDR1 reads SEHNR; CDR2 reads FQNEAQ (reference sequence). V shed 3 bases, J shed 4 bases, and the junction held 4 bases outside the gene matches. This CDR3 is 16 amino acids long. The primer mix had 60 Vbeta and 13 Jbeta primers. This table comes from immunoSEQ multiplex PCR, and its TCRdb copy is limited to in-frame clones, with some not included. The sample holds roughly 88,000 clones; roughly 72% are singletons and the top ten take roughly 5%. This receptor was taken from a man under 40 in good health and CMV-seropositive. The sample was PBMCs. This chain uses TRBV7-9 with TRBJ2-1; TRBD2 aligns across 12 bases. Here the CDR3 reads CASSLTSGRGYNEQFF. The CDR3 region has the DNA TGTGCCAGCAGCTTGACTAGCGGGAGAGGGTACAATGAGCAGTTCTTC. The complete variable domain, with remaining parts taken from reference TRBV7-9 and TRBJ2-1, reads DTGVSQNPRHKITKRGQNVTFRCDPISEHNRLYWYRQTLGQGPEFLTYFQNEAQLEKSRLLSDRFSAERPKGSFSTLEIQRTEQGDSAMYLCASSLTSGRGYNEQFFGPGTRLTVL.